The 4 T cell receptor beta chains in this list originate from one sample, sequenced in a study of T cell responses to AZD1222 COVID-19 vaccine. Using immunoSEQ multiplex PCR, the repertoire was profiled, and TCRdb retains in-frame clones only, with some absent. The table shows roughly 120,000 clones, with 85% occurring only once. The starting material was peripheral blood, obtained 28 days after the second AZD1222 dose. The receptors shown here come from an adult who received the AZD1222 COVID-19 vaccine.

This clone appeared a few times. CDR3 loop: CASSLGGITQYF. The CDR3 DNA reads TGTGCCAGCAGCCTCGGGGGGATTACGCAGTATTTT. The rearrangement links TRBV7-2 to TRBJ2-3, with 7 positions matching TRBD2. The CDR3 runs 12 residues. V shed 5 bases, J shed 8 bases, and the junction held 4 bases outside the gene matches. Germline CDR1 reads SGHTA; CDR2 reads FQGNSA.

This clone occurred once. The chain recombines TRBV10-3 with TRBJ1-4, with D maybe TRBD1 (5 bases). There are 13 residues in the CDR3. Germline CDR1 and CDR2: ENHRY and SYGVKD. Between the trimmed V and J ends, which lost 3 bases and 14 bases, there was a span of 16 bases. The chain's CDR3 is CAISDRGAEGLFF. In DNA form, the CDR3 reads TGTGCCATCAGTGATAGGGGCGCAGAGGGCCTGTTTTTT.

This rearrangement joins TRBV19 to TRBJ1-2, with 7 bases fitting TRBD1. Unmatched junction bases numbered 15, after V lost 7 bases and J lost 7 bases. Germline V CDR1 and CDR2: LNHDA, SQIVND (reference sequence). This CDR3 has 15 amino acids. The CDR3 bases are TGTGCCAGTATGCGGCTAGGGGGCGAGGCGGTTGGCTACACCTTC. Protein product: CASMRLGGEAVGYTF.

The rearrangement joins TRBV7-3 to TRBJ2-1, with 7 bases identical to TRBD2. V was pared by 1 base and J by 9 bases, with 3 bases of the junction left unmatched. Germline assignment: CDR1 SGHTA and CDR2 FQGTGA. This CDR3 has 13 residues. The CDR3 protein is CASSLMGGPEQFF. The CDR3 DNA reads as TGTGCCAGCAGCTTAATGGGAGGGCCTGAGCAGTTCTTC.